Each of the 15 T cell receptor beta chains below was sequenced from the same sample in a study of breast tumors, draining lymph nodes, adjacent tissues. One entry per CDR3 protein results from TCRdb running MiXCR on the multiplex PCR reads. In the table there are around 170,000 distinct CDR3 sequences, 33% of which are singletons. Axillary draining lymph nodes of breast cancer patients supplied the node samples. Specimen: axillary lymph node tissue. The receptor source for this set is a female donor with breast cancer. Some clones in this sample may be carry-over from other donors' samples.

This chain joins TRBV20-1 and TRBJ1-6; tentatively, D is TRBD1 (5 bases). V was trimmed by 1 base and J by 7 bases, leaving 14 bases between them. The germline V gene encodes CDR1 DFQATT and CDR2 SNEGSKA (reference sequence). The CDR3 extends over 15 amino acids. This CDR3 is CSARGPLRDNSPLHF. CDR3 nucleotide sequence: TGCAGTGCTAGAGGACCTCTCAGGGACAATTCACCCCTCCACTTT.

V gene TRBV6-5 combines with J gene TRBJ1-1; weak D call: TRBD1 (6 bases). CDR1 and CDR2 (germline): MNHEY, SVGAGI. The length of the CDR3 is 15 residues. Trimming left V 2 bases short and J 0 bases short, with 10 bases between. CDR3 amino acids: CASSYTGNMNTEAFF. The CDR3 nucleotides are TGTGCCAGCAGTTACACAGGGAACATGAACACTGAAGCTTTCTTT.

This clonotype was recorded at least ten times. The V call is TRBV20-1, the J call TRBJ1-5; a possible D gene is TRBD1 (5 bases). The germline CDR1 and CDR2 sequences are DFQATT and SNEGSKA (reference sequence). V was pared by 6 bases and J by 9 bases, with 21 bases between. The CDR3 spans 14 residues. The DNA for the CDR3 is TGCAGTGCCCAAACGTATAAAGGGGAGGGGCCCCAGCATTTT. It encodes CSAQTYKGEGPQHF.

This clonotype has only a few counts. This may be a read error, as it is one base from a much larger clone. Here the CDR3 omits its conserved ending phenylalanine or tryptophan, so a read error is the likely source. The chain links TRBV19 to TRBJ1-2; D not resolved. Trimming removed 5 bases at V and 7 bases at J, with 23 bases between. Germline CDR1 reads LNHDA; CDR2 reads SQIVND (reference sequence). The CDR3 totals 16 residues. The CDR3 nucleotides read TGTGCCAGTAGTGACCCCGGTAGCACCGAAAGGGCTGGCTACACCTCC. Protein product: CASSDPGSTERAGYTS.

This clonotype was seen repeatedly, ten times or more. The chain uses TRBV12-3 or TRBV12-4 and TRBJ1-5, with D possibly TRBD1 on 5 matching bases. Trimming removed 3 bases at V and 2 bases at J, with 11 bases between. The CDR3 contains 15 residues. The CDR3 protein is CASSLGGIGNQPQHF. The CDR3 nucleotides are TGTGCCAGCAGTTTGGGGGGGATCGGCAATCAGCCCCAGCATTTT.

Of note for this clonotype: Since no conserved phenylalanine or tryptophan closes the CDR3, a read error is the likely cause. The limits of the CDR3 on the DNA are not certain, so only TCRdb's listed CDR3 is given. This chain joins TRBV4-2 and TRBJ2-5; the table names TRBD1, a call not compared with the DNA. Germline lookup yields CDR1 LGHNA and CDR2 YNFKEQ. With termini counted, the CDR3 has 11 amino acids. The CDR3 loop reads CASSQARGGTT.

Notes on this clonotype: Given a much more abundant clone one base away, this may be a read error. The chain links TRBV12-3 or TRBV12-4 to TRBJ2-7; D is ambiguous. The CDR3 has 12 residues. V was clipped by 3 bases and J by 4 bases, with 7 bases between them. The CDR3 region has the DNA TGTGCCAGCAGTTTCGCGCATTACGAGCAGTACTTC. This encodes CASSFAHYEQYF.

With respect to this clonotype: A much larger clone is a single base away; this may be a read error. The conserved closing phenylalanine or tryptophan is absent in this CDR3, likely reflecting a read error. This chain uses TRBV7-9 with TRBJ2-5; a weak D match, TRBD2 (6 bases). V was shortened by 1 base and J by 3 bases, with 9 bases between the two germline ends. This CDR3 region has 14 residues. From germline, CDR1 is SEHNR and CDR2 FQNEAQ (reference sequence). The CDR3 reads CASSLVAAEETQYL. The CDR3 region has the DNA TGTGCCAGCAGCTTAGTAGCGGCCGAAGAGACCCAGTACCTC.

This clonotype has just a few counts. The chain has TRBV7-2 and TRBJ2-2; D is possibly TRBD2 (5 bases). Germline values: CDR1 SGHTA, CDR2 FQGNSA. The CDR3 is made up of 15 amino acids. The V and J ends lost 8 bases and 5 bases respectively, with 18 bases between them. The CDR3 sequence: CASQPSRTPTGELFF. The CDR3 region has the DNA TGTGCCAGCCAACCTTCTCGGACTCCAACCGGGGAGCTGTTTTTT.

Remarks on this clonotype: Its ends do not fully match the called genes, so a read error is possible. V gene TRBV12-3 or TRBV12-4 combines with J gene TRBJ2-5, with 12 nucleotides matching TRBD2. The CDR3 has 15 residues. CDR3 region: CASQDPSGREETRYF. The DNA of the CDR3 is TGTGCCAGTCAGGACCCTAGCGGGAGGGAGGAGACCCGGTACTTC.

This clonotype was found many times. The chain employs TRBV7-2 and TRBJ2-1; D might be TRBD1 (6 bases). The CDR3 spans 15 residues. CDR1 is SGHTA and CDR2 is FQGNSA in the germline V gene. V lost 4 bases and J 0 bases, leaving 10 bases between the germline ends. The CDR3 DNA reads TGTGCCAGCAGCTCCGGGACAAGCTCCTACAATGAGCAGTTCTTC. Translation gives CASSSGTSSYNEQFF.

This clonotype was observed many times. The chain employs TRBV7-2 and TRBJ1-2; D gene uncertain. Trimming removed 0 bases at V and 2 bases at J, with 10 bases between. Germline values: CDR1 SGHTA, CDR2 FQGNSA. The CDR3 is 15 residues long. CDR3 region: CASSLAIRLNYGYTF. DNA of the CDR3: TGTGCCAGCAGCTTAGCGATACGGTTAAACTATGGCTACACCTTC.

The genes are TRBV13 and TRBJ1-1; D may be TRBD1 (6 bases). This CDR3 contains 15 residues. V lost 5 bases, J lost 0 bases, and 13 bases lay in between. Per germline, CDR1 PRHDT and CDR2 FYEKMQ (reference sequence). The CDR3 reads CASSPGQIMNTEAFF. The CDR3 DNA sequence: TGTGCCAGCAGCCCTGGACAGATCATGAACACTGAAGCTTTCTTT.

This chain links TRBV5-1 with TRBJ1-2, with no clear D. Germline-derived CDR1 and CDR2 are SGHRS and YFSETQ. V lost 0 bases to trimming and J lost 8 bases, with 14 bases between them. There are 14 residues in the CDR3. The CDR3 DNA follows: TGCGCCAGCAGCTTGGCCGTGGACCTCTTGGGCTACACCTTC. The encoded protein is CASSLAVDLLGYTF.

The chain employs TRBV9 and TRBJ2-2; the D gene is possibly TRBD2 (6 bases). The CDR3 contains 12 residues. Per germline, CDR1 SGDLS and CDR2 YYNGEE. Trimming removed 4 bases from V and 7 bases from J, with 8 bases in between. For the CDR3, the DNA is TGTGCCAGCAGCACGACTAGCGGGGAGCTGTTTTTT. This codes for CASSTTSGELFF.